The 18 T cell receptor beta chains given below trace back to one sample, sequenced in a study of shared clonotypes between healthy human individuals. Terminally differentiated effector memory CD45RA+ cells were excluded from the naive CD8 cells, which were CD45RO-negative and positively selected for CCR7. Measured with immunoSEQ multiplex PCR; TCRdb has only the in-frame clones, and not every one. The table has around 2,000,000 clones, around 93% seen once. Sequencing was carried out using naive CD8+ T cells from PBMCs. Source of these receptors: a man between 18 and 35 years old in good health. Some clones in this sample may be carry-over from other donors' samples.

As DNA, the CDR3 is TGTGCCAGCAGCCCGACAGGGAGGTCCTACGAGCAGTACTTC. This sequence encodes CASSPTGRSYEQYF. The V and J genes are TRBV27 and TRBJ2-7, with D maybe TRBD1 (7 bases). V shed 6 bases and J shed 1 base, with 13 bases lying between them. Germline values: CDR1 MNHEY, CDR2 SMNVEV (reference sequence). This CDR3 spans 14 amino acids.

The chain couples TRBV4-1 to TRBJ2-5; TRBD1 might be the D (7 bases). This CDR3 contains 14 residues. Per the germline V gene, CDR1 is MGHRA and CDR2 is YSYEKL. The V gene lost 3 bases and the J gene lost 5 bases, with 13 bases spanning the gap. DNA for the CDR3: TGCGCCAGCAGCCACAGGGGGAGGAGGGAGACCCAGTACTTC. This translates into CASSHRGRRETQYF.

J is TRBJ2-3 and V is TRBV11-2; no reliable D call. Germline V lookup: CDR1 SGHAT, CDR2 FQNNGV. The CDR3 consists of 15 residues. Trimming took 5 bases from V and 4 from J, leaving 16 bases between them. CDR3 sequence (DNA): TGTGCCAGCAGCCCAACAGTATTTCACTCAGATACGCAGTATTTT. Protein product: CASSPTVFHSDTQYF.

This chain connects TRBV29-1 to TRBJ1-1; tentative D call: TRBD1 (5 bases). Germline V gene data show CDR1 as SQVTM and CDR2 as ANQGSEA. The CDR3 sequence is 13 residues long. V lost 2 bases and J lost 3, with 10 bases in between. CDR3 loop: CSVEIGGDTEAFF. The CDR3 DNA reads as TGCAGCGTTGAAATTGGGGGAGACACTGAAGCTTTCTTT. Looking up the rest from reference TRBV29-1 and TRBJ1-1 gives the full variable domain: SAVISQKPSRDICQRGTSLTIQCQVDSQVTMMFWYRQQPGQSLTLIATANQGSEATYESGFVIDKFPISRPNLTFSTLTVSNMSPEDSSIYLCSVEIGGDTEAFFGQGTRLTVV.

Here the CDR3 DNA reads TGTGCCAGCAGCTTACAGGGGGGCGAGCAGTACTTC. This translates into CASSLQGGEQYF. The chain is built from TRBV5-5 and TRBJ2-7; TRBD1 aligns across 8 bases. From germline, CDR1 is SGHKS and CDR2 YYEKEE (reference sequence). This CDR3 comprises 12 residues. After removal of 2 bases from V and 6 bases from J, the junction contained 1 base not matched to a gene.

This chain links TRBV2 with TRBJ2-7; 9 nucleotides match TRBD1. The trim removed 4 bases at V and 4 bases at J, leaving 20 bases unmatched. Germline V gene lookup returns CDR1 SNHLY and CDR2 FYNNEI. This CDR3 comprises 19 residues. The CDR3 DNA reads TGTGCCAGCAGTGGATCCCCCGGGACAGGGTCCAGGGGGAGGTACGAGCAGTACTTC. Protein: CASSGSPGTGSRGRYEQYF.

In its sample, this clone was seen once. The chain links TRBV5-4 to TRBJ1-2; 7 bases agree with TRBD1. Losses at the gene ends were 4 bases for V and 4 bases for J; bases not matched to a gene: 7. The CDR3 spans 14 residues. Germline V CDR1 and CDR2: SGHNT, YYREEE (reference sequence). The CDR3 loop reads CASSPAGQVYGYTF. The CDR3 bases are TGTGCCAGCAGCCCAGCCGGACAGGTCTATGGCTACACCTTC.

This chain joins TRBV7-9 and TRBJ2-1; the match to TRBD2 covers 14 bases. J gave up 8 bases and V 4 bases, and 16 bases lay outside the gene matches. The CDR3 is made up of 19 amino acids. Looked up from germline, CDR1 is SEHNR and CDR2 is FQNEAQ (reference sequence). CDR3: CASSSPLGTSGSVFYEQFF. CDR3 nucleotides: TGTGCCAGCAGCTCCCCCCTTGGGACTAGCGGGAGCGTTTTCTATGAGCAGTTCTTC.

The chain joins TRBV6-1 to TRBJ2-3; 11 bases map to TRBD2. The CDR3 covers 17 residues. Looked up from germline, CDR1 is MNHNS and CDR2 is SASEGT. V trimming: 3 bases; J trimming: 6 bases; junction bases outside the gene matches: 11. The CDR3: CASSDGTSGLRGDTQYF. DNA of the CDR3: TGTGCCAGCAGTGACGGGACTAGCGGTCTTAGAGGGGATACGCAGTATTTT.

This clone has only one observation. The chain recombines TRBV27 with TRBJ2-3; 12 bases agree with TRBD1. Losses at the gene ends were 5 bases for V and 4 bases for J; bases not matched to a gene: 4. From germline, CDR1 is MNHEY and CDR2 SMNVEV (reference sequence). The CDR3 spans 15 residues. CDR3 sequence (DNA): TGTGCCAGCAGTCTGGGACAGGGGGCCCCAGATACGCAGTATTTT. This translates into CASSLGQGAPDTQYF.

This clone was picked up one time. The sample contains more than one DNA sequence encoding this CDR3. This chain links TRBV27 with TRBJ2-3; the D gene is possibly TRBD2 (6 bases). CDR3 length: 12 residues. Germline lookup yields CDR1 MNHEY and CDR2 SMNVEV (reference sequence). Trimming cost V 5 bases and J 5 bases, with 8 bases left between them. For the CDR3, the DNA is TGTGCCAGCAGTCTCGGGAGAGATACGCAGTATTTT. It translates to CASSLGRDTQYF.

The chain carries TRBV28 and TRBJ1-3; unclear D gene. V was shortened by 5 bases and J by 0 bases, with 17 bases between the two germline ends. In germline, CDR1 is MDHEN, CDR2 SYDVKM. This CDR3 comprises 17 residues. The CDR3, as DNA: TGTGCCAGCAGTCTAGGACCGACTTCCCGCTCTGGAAACACCATATATTTT. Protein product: CASSLGPTSRSGNTIYF.

CDR3 sequence: CASSSPGTGSYEQYF. The CDR3 region has the DNA TGTGCCAGCAGCTCCCCCGGGACAGGCTCCTACGAGCAGTACTTC. The chain couples TRBV7-2 to TRBJ2-7, with 8 bases aligning to TRBD1. Germline assignment: CDR1 SGHTA and CDR2 FQGNSA. V shed 4 bases, J shed 0 bases, and the junction held 5 bases outside the gene matches. CDR3 size: 15 residues.

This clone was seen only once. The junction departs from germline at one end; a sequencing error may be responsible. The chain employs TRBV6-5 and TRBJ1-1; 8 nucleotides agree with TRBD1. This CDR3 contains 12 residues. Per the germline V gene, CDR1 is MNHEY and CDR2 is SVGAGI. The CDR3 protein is CACRGLGTEAFF. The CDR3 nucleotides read TGTGCCTGCAGGGGGCTGGGGACTGAAGCTTTCTTT.

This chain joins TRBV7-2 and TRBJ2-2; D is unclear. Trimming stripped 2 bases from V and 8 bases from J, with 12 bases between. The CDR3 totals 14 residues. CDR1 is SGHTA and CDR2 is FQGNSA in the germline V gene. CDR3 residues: CASSLRDGWGELFF. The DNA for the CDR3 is TGTGCCAGCAGCTTAAGAGACGGCTGGGGGGAGCTGTTTTTT.

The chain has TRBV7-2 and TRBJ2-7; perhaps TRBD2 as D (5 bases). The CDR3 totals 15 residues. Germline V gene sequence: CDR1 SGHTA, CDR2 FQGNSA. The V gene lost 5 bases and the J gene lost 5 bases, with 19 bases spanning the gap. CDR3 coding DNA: TGTGCCAGCAGCCCCCTAGCCCCACTTAGCGACGAGCAGTACTTC. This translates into CASSPLAPLSDEQYF. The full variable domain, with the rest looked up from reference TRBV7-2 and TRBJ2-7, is GAGVSQSPSNKVTEKGKDVELRCDPISGHTALYWYRQSLGQGLEFLIYFQGNSAPDKSGLPSDRFSAERTGGSVSTLTIQRTQQEDSAVYLCASSPLAPLSDEQYFGPGTRLTVT.

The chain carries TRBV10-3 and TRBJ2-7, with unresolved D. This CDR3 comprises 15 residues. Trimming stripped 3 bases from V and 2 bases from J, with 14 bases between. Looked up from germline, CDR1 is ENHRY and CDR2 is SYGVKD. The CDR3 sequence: CAISDGTLSTYEQYF. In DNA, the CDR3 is TGTGCCATCAGTGACGGCACCCTCTCCACCTACGAGCAGTACTTC.

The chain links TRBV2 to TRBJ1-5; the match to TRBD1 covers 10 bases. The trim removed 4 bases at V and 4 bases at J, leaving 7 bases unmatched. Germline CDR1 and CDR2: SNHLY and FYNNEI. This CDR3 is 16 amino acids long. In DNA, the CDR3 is TGTGCCAGCAGTGTCGGGGACAGGGGACATAATCAGCCCCAGCATTTT. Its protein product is CASSVGDRGHNQPQHF.